Below, one T cell receptor (beta chain) is given with its context. What it binds is unknown. Trimming shortened V by 6 bases and J by 2 bases, and 14 bases separated the two germline ends. This CDR3 is 15 amino acids long. Germline-derived CDR1 and CDR2 are MNHNS and SASEGT. This sample's time point: newly diagnosed GD, antithyroid drugs for less than 3 months. Researchers made the TCR library from RNA that was extracted from PBMCs. These data are taken from a study of regulatory T cells in long-lasting Graves disease. Notes on the study in general: TRBV28, TRBJ1-2 and TRBJ2-5 were favored in persistent disease.

Researchers made TCR beta libraries by using iRepertoire HTBI primers and running Arm-PCR on CDR3 regions. MiXCR was run by TCRdb on the multiplex PCR reads, yielding one entry per CDR3 protein. The sample yields 400,000 to 500,000 distinct CDR3 sequences, roughly 15% seen once. This same sample was also taken into another study, of T cells in Graves' hyperthyroidism and ophthalmopathy.

The source is a woman in her forties or fifties with Graves disease. This rearrangement joins TRBV6-1 to TRBJ1-5; weak D call: TRBD1 (5 bases). Here the sequenced sample was peripheral blood mononuclear cells (PBMCs), taken at new diagnosis, from a patient treated with antithyroid drugs. The DNA for the CDR3 is TGTGCCAGCAGCCCGGGGCGGACCCGCAATCAGCCCCAGCATTTT. Translated: CASSPGRTRNQPQHF.